The present T cell receptor beta chain was sequenced within a study of tumor-infiltrating lymphocytes in localized non-small cell lung cancer (dated by TCRdb to the early 2020s). Some background on the complete study: Patients whose samples were collected after neoadjuvant chemotherapy, as well as both smokers and never-smokers and several histologies, were included in the cohort. Each patient provided resected tumor tissue plus uninvolved lung tissue from the same patient, with the uninvolved lung tissue described as non-adjacent to the tumor. TCR sequencing was one of several integrated assays, alongside flow cytometry, multiplex immunofluorescence, RNA-seq, exome sequencing and proteomics, applied to the same patients. The overall ICON cohort comprised 150 surgical patients with localized non-small cell lung cancer whose tumors were resected. A total of 55 patients were part of the paired comparison of immunoSEQ T-cell fraction between tumor and uninvolved lung. Points the paper makes about the study in general: TCR-derived T-cell fraction did not differ between the flow cytometry-defined immunotypes IM1 (good prognosis) and IM2 (poor prognosis). Assay coverage varied across patients depending on available tissue quantity, so only a subset of the cohort had TCR sequencing. Tumor T-cell fraction from TCR sequencing was not associated with recurrence-free survival (p = 0.61). TCRbeta sequencing supported higher T cell infiltration in tumors than in uninvolved lung tissue, consistent with immunofluorescence CD3 counts. Because different assays used different pieces of the same tissue, intratumor heterogeneity could not be separated from technical variation.

The T-cell fraction in tumor and uninvolved lung tissue was obtained from TCR sequencing using the immunoSEQ assay. Processing in the source paper ran as follows. For survival analysis, patients were split into high (upper tertile) and low (lower two tertiles) T-cell fraction groups and compared by log-rank test. Paired tumor versus uninvolved lung differences in T-cell fraction were tested with a signed-rank test. TCRdb's version of the immuneACCESS table is confined to in-frame rearrangements and falls short of the full clone set. An unresolved V gene accounts for under half of the shortfall where checked; the remainder is of unknown origin. V and J calls and clone size are copied from that table; D and trimming were computed from the DNA. A total of 21,000 or so clones appear in this sample, around two thirds of them only once. Around 6% of the sample is held by the ten biggest clonotypes. For this clone: The clone's antigen remains unknown. No base qualities exist here, and no much larger clone lies one base off it.

The CDR3 runs 15 residues from the cysteine to the phenylalanine. Only the CDR3 DNA stays, 45 bases, in frame from base 1. Looking up the germline V gene yields CDR1 SGHDN and CDR2 FVKESK. The germline V and J ends show losses of 6 bases and 5 bases respectively, and no gene match explains 8 bases of the junction. ICON enrollment began in the first half of 2016, and the last patient was enrolled in 2018. From a subcohort of about 70 patients, fresh tumor and matched uninvolved tissue were collected for in-depth immune analyses, including TCR sequencing. No cell sorting was done, and TCR sequencing was instead run on DNA isolated from bulk tissue.

The receptor was derived from a human donor with non-small cell lung cancer. Sequences were obtained from lung tumor tissue. In this chain, TRBV14 is recombined with TRBJ2-7; 12 junctional bases match TRBD2. CDR3 reads: CASSNGLAGWNEQYF. The DNA reads as follows: TGTGCCAGCAGTAACGGACTAGCGGGGTGGAACGAGCAGTACTTC.